The rows below give T cell receptor beta chains drawn from one sample of a study of cytomegalovirus exposure and HLA in healthy donors. Method: immunoSEQ multiplex PCR; TCRdb's copy keeps in-frame clones and lacks some. The sample records some 140,000 clones, approximately 87% being singletons. The sample comprised PBMCs. These receptors were taken from a man aged 18 to 30 in good health and CMV-seronegative. The CDR3 runs from the conserved cysteine through the conserved F or W. A D gene is named only where the DNA matches it firmly. Where a row states a size, it is once, few, many or the class of an expanded clone; other rows omit it.

CDR3 protein | CDR3 DNA | V gene | clone size | D gene | J gene
CASSQGVGNSPLHF | TGTGCCAGCAGCCAAGGGGTTGGTAATTCACCCCTCCACTTT | TRBV7-6 | NA | NA | TRBJ1-6
CASSPGGGSTYNEQFF | TGTGCCAGCTCACCCGGGGGCGGGAGTACATACAATGAGCAGTTCTTC | TRBV18 | NA | NA | TRBJ2-1
CAWSAGLSYEQYF | TGTGCCTGGAGTGCCGGACTTTCCTACGAGCAGTACTTC | TRBV30 | NA | NA | TRBJ2-7
CASSGGTGTVNEQYF | TGTGCCAGCAGCGGCGGGACAGGGACTGTCAACGAGCAGTACTTC | TRBV5-5 | NA | TRBD1 | TRBJ2-7
CSVDGTGDQPQHF | TGCAGCGTTGATGGGACAGGGGATCAGCCCCAGCATTTT | TRBV29-1 | NA | TRBD1 | TRBJ1-5
CASSASTSGGLITGELFF | TGTGCCAGCAGTGCCTCGACTAGCGGGGGGCTTATCACCGGGGAGCTGTTTTTT | TRBV27 | NA | TRBD2 | TRBJ2-2
CASSLVLAGDTDTQYF | TGTGCCAGCAGTTTAGTACTAGCGGGGGACACAGATACGCAGTATTTT | TRBV27 | NA | TRBD2 | TRBJ2-3
CSSSGQGNTEAFF | TGCAGCTCTTCGGGACAGGGGAACACTGAAGCTTTCTTT | TRBV29-1 | few | TRBD1 | TRBJ1-1
CASSGRLAGATDTQYF | TGTGCCAGCAGCGGCCGACTAGCGGGGGCCACAGATACGCAGTATTTT | TRBV7-2 | once | TRBD2 | TRBJ2-3
CASSPTGGEQPQHF | TGTGCCAGCTCACCAACGGGGGGCGAACAGCCCCAGCATTTT | TRBV18 | NA | NA | TRBJ1-5
CASSPGRPVYNEQFF | TGTGCCAGCAGTCCCGGGAGACCCGTCTACAATGAGCAGTTCTTC | TRBV27 | NA | NA | TRBJ2-1
CASSLVDNQPQHF | TGTGCCAGCAGCTTAGTAGACAATCAGCCCCAGCATTTT | TRBV7-9 | NA | NA | TRBJ1-5
CASTPFFHSVSSYEQYF | TGTGCCAGCACCCCCTTTTTCCACTCGGTTAGCTCCTACGAGCAGTACTTC | TRBV5-6 | NA | NA | TRBJ2-7
CASSPGQHNNEQFF | TGTGCCAGCAGCCCGGGACAGCATAACAATGAGCAGTTCTTC | TRBV11-3 | NA | TRBD1 | TRBJ2-1
CASSVSRGRGTEAFF | TGTGCCAGCAGTGTTTCAAGGGGGCGGGGAACTGAAGCTTTCTTT | TRBV2 | NA | TRBD1 | TRBJ1-1
CASRGTSGGASSYNEQFF | TGTGCCAGCAGAGGGACTAGCGGGGGGGCTAGCTCCTACAATGAGCAGTTCTTC | TRBV2 | once | TRBD2 | TRBJ2-1
CASSQSIGVGGYEKLFF | TGCGCCAGCAGTCAATCGATCGGGGTCGGAGGCTATGAAAAACTGTTTTTT | TRBV23-1 | NA | NA | TRBJ1-4
CASSRTGNEKLFF | TGCGCCAGCAGCAGGACAGGGAATGAAAAACTGTTTTTT | TRBV5-1 | NA | TRBD1 | TRBJ1-4
CASSAPGQTNQPQHF | TGTGCCAGCAGTGCTCCGGGACAGACCAATCAGCCCCAGCATTTT | TRBV6-6 | NA | TRBD1 | TRBJ1-5
CASSLLGQGKEKLFF | TGCGCCAGCAGCTTGCTGGGACAGGGAAAGGAAAAACTGTTTTTT | TRBV5-1 | NA | TRBD1 | TRBJ1-4
CAMSPTGGKRDTGELFF | TGTGCCATGTCCCCCACAGGGGGCAAAAGGGACACCGGGGAGCTGTTTTTT | TRBV19 | few | TRBD1 | TRBJ2-2
CASSLGWSSYNEQFF | TGCGCCAGCAGCTTGGGTTGGAGCTCCTACAATGAGCAGTTCTTC | TRBV5-1 | NA | NA | TRBJ2-1
CASSLSALSGPEAFF | TGTGCCAGCAGTTTATCTGCTCTAAGCGGCCCTGAAGCTTTCTTT | TRBV27 | NA | NA | TRBJ1-1
CASRGPDMETQYF | TGCGCCAGCAGGGGTCCGGACATGGAGACCCAGTACTTC | TRBV4-1 | NA | NA | TRBJ2-5
CASSYMNTEAFF | TGTGCCAGCAGCTACATGAACACTGAAGCTTTCTTT | TRBV7-9 | NA | NA | TRBJ1-1
CASSLAEVRQAEAFF | TGTGCCAGCAGCTTAGCGGAGGTTCGGCAGGCCGAAGCTTTCTTT | TRBV7-9 | NA | NA | TRBJ1-1
CASSFFRSGNEQFF | TGTGCCAGCAGTTTTTTCAGATCCGGGAATGAGCAGTTCTTC | TRBV28 | NA | NA | TRBJ2-1
CASSLTAGMGETQYF | TGCGCCAGCAGCTTGACAGCGGGGATGGGGGAGACCCAGTACTTC | TRBV5-1 | NA | TRBD2 | TRBJ2-5
CASSPPGHQNTEAFF | TGTGCCAGCTCACCACCGGGACACCAGAACACTGAAGCTTTCTTT | TRBV18 | NA | NA | TRBJ1-1
CASSELRTPGGTEAFF | TGTGCCAGCAGTGAATTGAGGACCCCAGGGGGAACTGAAGCTTTCTTT | TRBV6-1 | few | TRBD1 | TRBJ1-1
CASSPLSRLTDTGELFF | TGCGCCAGCAGCCCCCTTTCTCGATTGACAGATACCGGGGAGCTGTTTTTT | TRBV5-1 | NA | NA | TRBJ2-2
CASSPARGLLDYGYTF | TGTGCCAGCAGTCCGGCCAGGGGGCTACTCGACTATGGCTACACCTTC | TRBV28 | NA | TRBD1 | TRBJ1-2
CASSSDDRYSRKLFF | TGCGCCAGCAGCTCTGACGACAGATACTCTAGAAAACTGTTTTTT | TRBV5-1 | NA | NA | TRBJ1-4
CASSVATRTGPLGADTEAFF | TGTGCCAGCAGCGTAGCTACTAGGACAGGGCCTCTGGGGGCGGACACTGAAGCTTTCTTT | TRBV9 | once | TRBD1 | TRBJ1-1
CASSMGQGALGYTF | TGTGCCAGTAGTATGGGACAGGGGGCGCTTGGCTACACCTTC | TRBV19 | NA | TRBD1 | TRBJ1-2
CASSLGGATFTEAFF | TGTGCCAGCAGTTTAGGGGGGGCGACCTTCACTGAAGCTTTCTTT | TRBV27 | NA | NA | TRBJ1-1
CASSVEGQGNYGYTF | TGTGCCAGCAGCGTAGAGGGACAGGGGAACTATGGCTACACCTTC | TRBV9 | NA | TRBD1 | TRBJ1-2
CASSDQGGALETQYF | TGTGCCAGCAGTGATCAGGGGGGAGCCCTGGAGACCCAGTACTTC | TRBV2 | NA | NA | TRBJ2-5
CASSVGEGNIQYF | TGTGCCAGCAGCGTAGGCGAGGGAAACATTCAGTACTTC | TRBV9 | NA | NA | TRBJ2-4
CASSPGQAETQYF | TGTGCCAGCAGCCCAGGGCAGGCAGAGACCCAGTACTTC | TRBV11-2 | once | NA | TRBJ2-5
CASSAGGGSNQPQHF | TGTGCCAGCAGCGCAGGGGGTGGGAGCAATCAGCCCCAGCATTTT | TRBV9 | NA | TRBD1 | TRBJ1-5
CASSILPESEAFF | TGTGCCAGTAGTATACTACCTGAGTCTGAAGCTTTCTTT | TRBV19 | NA | NA | TRBJ1-1
CASSLVARASGPSDEQYF | TGTGCCAGCAGCTTAGTGGCCCGGGCTAGCGGCCCTTCGGACGAGCAGTACTTC | TRBV7-2 | NA | TRBD2 | TRBJ2-7
CASSDPGGSNQPQHF | TGTGCCAGCAGTGATCCAGGGGGTAGCAATCAGCCCCAGCATTTT | TRBV2 | NA | TRBD1 | TRBJ1-5
CASSLSGGTGGEQYF | TGTGCCAGCAGTTTATCCGGGGGAACGGGGGGCGAGCAGTACTTC | TRBV27 | medium-sized | TRBD2 | TRBJ2-7
CASSLGGLAGGNEQFF | TGTGCCAGCAGCTTGGGAGGACTAGCGGGGGGCAATGAGCAGTTCTTC | TRBV5-4 | NA | TRBD2 | TRBJ2-1
CASSPDAGQGYEPEAFF | TGTGCCAGCAGCCCCGACGCGGGACAGGGTTATGAACCTGAAGCTTTCTTT | TRBV9 | NA | TRBD1 | TRBJ1-1
CASSQVSGKGLAGGQFF | TGTGCCAGCAGCCAAGTAAGCGGGAAAGGACTAGCGGGAGGGCAGTTCTTC | TRBV14 | NA | TRBD2 | TRBJ2-1